Shown below are 4 T cell receptor beta chains from a single sample sequenced in a study of T cell responses to AZD1222 COVID-19 vaccine. Sequenced by immunoSEQ multiplex PCR; TCRdb stores in-frame clones only, minus some. The table lists 110,000 to 150,000 clones, roughly 90% of them singletons. The sample was peripheral blood, taken on day 0 of AZD1222 vaccination. The receptor source for this set is an adult in good health.

The chain joins TRBV28 to TRBJ2-3; TRBD2 matches 7 bases. The CDR3 covers 17 residues. Trimming at V came to 8 bases and at J to 0 bases, leaving 14 bases not matched to a gene. Per germline, CDR1 MDHEN and CDR2 SYDVKM. CDR3 sequence (DNA): TGTGCCAGCCGACCCGGGGGGACCGTTAGGAGCACAGATACGCAGTATTTT. It specifies CASRPGGTVRSTDTQYF.

Worth noting for this clone: The sample contains more than one DNA sequence encoding this CDR3. The chain uses TRBV15 and TRBJ1-1; no definite D call. The CDR3 has 11 amino acids. Germline CDR1 LNHNV, CDR2 YYDKDF (reference sequence). Deletions cut 1 base from V and 5 bases from J, with 2 bases between. CDR3: CATSRGTEAFF. The CDR3 bases are TGTGCCACCAGCAGAGGGACTGAAGCTTTCTTT.

V usage is TRBV29-1 and J usage is TRBJ1-3; D remains ambiguous. This CDR3 region has 13 residues. The ends were cut back, 7 bases at V and 3 bases at J, with 13 bases in the middle. CDR1 is SQVTM, CDR2 ANQGSEA, per germline. The CDR3 nucleotides are TGCAGCGGTGGTAACTCAGGTGGAAACACCATATATTTT. It encodes CSGGNSGGNTIYF.

V and J are TRBV5-1 and TRBJ2-1; D is unclear. This CDR3 is built from 14 residues. The germline V gene has CDR1 SGHRS and CDR2 YFSETQ. V was clipped by 2 bases and J by 3 bases, with 9 bases between them. CDR3 nucleotides: TGCGCCAGCAGCTTACCGGACGACTACAATGAGCAGTTCTTC. Translation gives CASSLPDDYNEQFF.